This TCR beta chain was captured by sequencing in a study of early T cells in non-severe SARS-CoV-2 infection. Study-level information: The sequenced material was bulk RNA from unsorted whole blood, and its chains were unpaired.

The CDR3 has 13 residues. The germline gives CDR1 DFQATT, CDR2 SNEGSKA (reference sequence). V was clipped by 2 bases and J by 0 bases; unmatched bases: 0. TCRdb analysed the 5' RACE reads with MiXCR anew, one entry per CDR3 protein. Of approximately 39,000 distinct CDR3 sequences in the sample, approximately 4.6% were seen once. This clonotype has at least ten counts. The sequence was collected from an adult who was a healthcare worker with PCR-confirmed SARS-CoV-2 infection or an uninfected control (not recorded which). The rearrangement uses TRBV20-1 and TRBJ1-1; TRBD1 aligns across 7 bases. Input material: whole blood. Written as DNA, the CDR3 is TGCAGTGCTAGAACAGGGGTGAACACTGAAGCTTTCTTT. Residues: CSARTGVNTEAFF.